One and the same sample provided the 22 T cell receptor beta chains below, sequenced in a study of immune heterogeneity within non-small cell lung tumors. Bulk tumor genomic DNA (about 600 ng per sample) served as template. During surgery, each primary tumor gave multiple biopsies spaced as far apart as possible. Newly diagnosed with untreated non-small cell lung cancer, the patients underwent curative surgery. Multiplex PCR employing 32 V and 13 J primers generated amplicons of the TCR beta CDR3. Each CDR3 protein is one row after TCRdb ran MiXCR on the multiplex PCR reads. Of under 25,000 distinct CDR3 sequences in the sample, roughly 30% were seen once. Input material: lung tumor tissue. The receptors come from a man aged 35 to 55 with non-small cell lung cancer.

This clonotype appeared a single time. This chain's CDR3 is CTVGTDYNSPLHF. The DNA of the CDR3 is TGCACCGTGGGGACAGACTATAATTCACCCCTCCACTTT. The chain recombines TRBV29-1 with TRBJ1-6; TRBD1 aligns across 7 bases. This CDR3 has 13 amino acids. Germline V gene data show CDR1 as SQVTM and CDR2 as ANQGSEA.

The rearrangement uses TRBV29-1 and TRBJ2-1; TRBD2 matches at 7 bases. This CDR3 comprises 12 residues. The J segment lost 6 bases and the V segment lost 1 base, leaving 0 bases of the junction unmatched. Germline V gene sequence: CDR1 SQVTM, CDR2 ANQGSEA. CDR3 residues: CSVEGGGNEQFF. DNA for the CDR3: TGCAGCGTTGAAGGGGGGGGCAATGAGCAGTTCTTC.

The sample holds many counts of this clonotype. As DNA, the CDR3 is TGTGCCACCAGTGATCCCCGGGCGGTGGGGAAAGAGCAGTACTTC. This gives the protein CATSDPRAVGKEQYF. This chain joins TRBV24-1 and TRBJ2-7; D gene unclear. The CDR3 consists of 15 residues. Germline assignment: CDR1 KGHDR and CDR2 SFDVKD. V dropped 3 bases and J dropped 7 bases, with 18 bases sitting between them.

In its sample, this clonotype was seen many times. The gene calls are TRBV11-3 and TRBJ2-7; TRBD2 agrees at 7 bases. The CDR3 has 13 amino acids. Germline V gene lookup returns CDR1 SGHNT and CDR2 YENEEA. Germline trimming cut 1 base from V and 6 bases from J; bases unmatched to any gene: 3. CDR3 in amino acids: CASSLGGSGEQYF. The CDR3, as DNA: TGTGCCAGCAGCTTAGGCGGGAGCGGCGAGCAGTACTTC.

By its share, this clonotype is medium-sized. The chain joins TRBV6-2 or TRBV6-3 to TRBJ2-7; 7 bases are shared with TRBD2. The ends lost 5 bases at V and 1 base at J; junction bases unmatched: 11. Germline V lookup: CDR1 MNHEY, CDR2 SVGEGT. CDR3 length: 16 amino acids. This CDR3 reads CASSSQRGFISYEQYF. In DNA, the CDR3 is TGTGCCAGCAGTAGCCAGCGGGGTTTCATTTCCTACGAGCAGTACTTC.

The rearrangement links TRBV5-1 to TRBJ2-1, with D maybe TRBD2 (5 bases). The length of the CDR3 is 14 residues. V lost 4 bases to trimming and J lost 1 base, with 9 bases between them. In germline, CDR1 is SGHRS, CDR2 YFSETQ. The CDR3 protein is CASSQDSSYNEQFF. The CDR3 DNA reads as TGCGCCAGCAGCCAGGACTCGTCCTACAATGAGCAGTTCTTC. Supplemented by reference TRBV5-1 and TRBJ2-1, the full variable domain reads KAGVTQTPRYLIKTRGQQVTLSCSPISGHRSVSWYQQTPGQGLQFLFEYFSETQRNKGNFPGRFSGRQFSNSRSEMNVSTLELGDSALYLCASSQDSSYNEQFFGPGTRLTVL.

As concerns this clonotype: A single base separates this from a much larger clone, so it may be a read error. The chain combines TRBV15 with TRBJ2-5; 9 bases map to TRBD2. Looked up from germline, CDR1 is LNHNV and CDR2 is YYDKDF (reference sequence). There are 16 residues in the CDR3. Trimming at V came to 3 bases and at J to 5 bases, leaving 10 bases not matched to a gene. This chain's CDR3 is CATSRTTDSGRETQYF. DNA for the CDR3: TGTGCCACCAGCAGGACCACTGACAGCGGGAGGGAGACCCAGTACTTC.

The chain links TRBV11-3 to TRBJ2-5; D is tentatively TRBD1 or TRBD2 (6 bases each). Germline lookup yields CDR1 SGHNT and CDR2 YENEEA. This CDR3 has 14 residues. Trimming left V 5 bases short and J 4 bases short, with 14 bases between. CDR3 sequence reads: CASSIARGGETQYF. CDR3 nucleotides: TGTGCCAGCAGCATAGCCAGGGGAGGAGAGACCCAGTACTTC.

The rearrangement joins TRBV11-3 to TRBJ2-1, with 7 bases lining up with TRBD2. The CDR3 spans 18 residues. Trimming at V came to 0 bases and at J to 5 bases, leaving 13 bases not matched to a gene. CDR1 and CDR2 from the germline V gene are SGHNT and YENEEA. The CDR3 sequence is CASSLDSMGGRADNEQFF. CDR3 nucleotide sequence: TGTGCCAGCAGCTTAGACTCAATGGGCGGGAGAGCCGACAATGAGCAGTTCTTC.

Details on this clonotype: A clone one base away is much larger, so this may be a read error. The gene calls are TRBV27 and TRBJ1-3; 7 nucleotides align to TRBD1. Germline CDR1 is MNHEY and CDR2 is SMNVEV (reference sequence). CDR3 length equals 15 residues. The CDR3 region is CACSPRQGSGNTIYF. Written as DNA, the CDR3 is TGTGCCTGCAGTCCCCGACAGGGATCCGGAAACACCATATATTTT.

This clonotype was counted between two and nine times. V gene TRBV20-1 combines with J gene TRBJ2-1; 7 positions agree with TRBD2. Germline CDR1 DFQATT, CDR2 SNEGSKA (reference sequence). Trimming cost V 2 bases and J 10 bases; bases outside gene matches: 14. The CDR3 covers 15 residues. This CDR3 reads CSARSDSGWEGEQFF. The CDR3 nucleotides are TGCAGTGCTAGATCAGATAGCGGGTGGGAAGGGGAGCAGTTCTTC.

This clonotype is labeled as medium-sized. The CDR3 bases are TGTGCCATCAGTGTGGAGGGGGCAGGGAATGAGCAGTTCTTC. Its protein product is CAISVEGAGNEQFF. The chain combines TRBV10-3 with TRBJ2-1; a possible D gene is TRBD1 (7 bases). CDR3 length: 14 residues. Germline loops: CDR1 ENHRY, CDR2 SYGVKD. V lost 4 bases and J 7 bases, leaving 14 bases between the germline ends.

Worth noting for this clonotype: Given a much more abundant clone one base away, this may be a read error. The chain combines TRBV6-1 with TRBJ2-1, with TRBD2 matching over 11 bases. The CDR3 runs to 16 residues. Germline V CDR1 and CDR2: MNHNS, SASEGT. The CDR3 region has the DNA TGTGTCAGCATCCGGGCCCTAGCGGGAGGCCCAAGGGAGCAGTTCTTC. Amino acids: CVSIRALAGGPREQFF.

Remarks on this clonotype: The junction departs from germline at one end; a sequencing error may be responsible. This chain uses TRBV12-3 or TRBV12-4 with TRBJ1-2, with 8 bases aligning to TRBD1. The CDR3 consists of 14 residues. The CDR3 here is CASSSRQGTWCYTF. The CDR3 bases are TGTGCCAGTAGTTCCAGACAGGGGACGTGGTGCTACACCTTC.

CDR3 region: CASSSAGYRNQPQHF. The DNA for the CDR3 is TGTGCCAGCTCCTCCGCAGGGTATAGAAATCAGCCCCAGCATTTT. This chain connects TRBV28 to TRBJ1-5; D is perhaps TRBD1 (5 bases). This CDR3 spans 15 amino acids. Trimming removed 8 bases from V and 4 bases from J, with 18 bases in between. CDR1 is MDHEN and CDR2 is SYDVKM in the germline V gene.

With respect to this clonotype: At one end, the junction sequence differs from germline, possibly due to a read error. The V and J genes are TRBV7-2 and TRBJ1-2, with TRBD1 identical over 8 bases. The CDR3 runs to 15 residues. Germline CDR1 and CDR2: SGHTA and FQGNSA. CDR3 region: CASGLAGTGNYGYTF. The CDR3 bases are TGTGCCAGCGGCTTAGCTGGGACAGGTAACTATGGCTACACCTTC.

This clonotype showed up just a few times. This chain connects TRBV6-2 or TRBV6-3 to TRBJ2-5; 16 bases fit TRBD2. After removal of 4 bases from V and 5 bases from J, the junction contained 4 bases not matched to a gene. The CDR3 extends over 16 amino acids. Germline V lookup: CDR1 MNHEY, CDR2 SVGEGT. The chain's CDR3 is CASSFPGLAGGETQYF. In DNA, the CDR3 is TGTGCCAGCAGTTTTCCGGGACTAGCGGGAGGGGAGACCCAGTACTTC.

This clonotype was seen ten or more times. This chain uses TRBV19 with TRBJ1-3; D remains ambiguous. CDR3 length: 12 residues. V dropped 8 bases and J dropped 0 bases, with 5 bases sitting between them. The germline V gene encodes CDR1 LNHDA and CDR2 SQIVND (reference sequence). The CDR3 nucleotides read TGTGCCAGTCGAAGCTCTGGAAACACCATATATTTT. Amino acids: CASRSSGNTIYF.

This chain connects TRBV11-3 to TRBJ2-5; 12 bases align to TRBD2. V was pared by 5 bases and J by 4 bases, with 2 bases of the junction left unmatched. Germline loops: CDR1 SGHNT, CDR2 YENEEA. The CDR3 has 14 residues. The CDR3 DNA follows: TGTGCCAGCAGCCTGGGACTAGCGGGAGAGACCCAGTACTTC. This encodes CASSLGLAGETQYF.

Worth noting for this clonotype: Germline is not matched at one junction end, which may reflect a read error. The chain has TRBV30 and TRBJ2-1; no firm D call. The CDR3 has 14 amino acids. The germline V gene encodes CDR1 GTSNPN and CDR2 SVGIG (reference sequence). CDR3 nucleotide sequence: TGTGCCTGTAGTGTGGACGCCACTTTTCATGAGCAGTTCTTC. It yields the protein CACSVDATFHEQFF. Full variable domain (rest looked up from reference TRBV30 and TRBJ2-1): SQTIHQWPATLVQPVGSPLSLECTVEGTSNPNLYWYRQAAGRGLQLLFYSVGIGQISSEVPQNLSASRPQDRQFILSSKKLLLSDSGFYLCACSVDATFHEQFFGPGTRLTVL.

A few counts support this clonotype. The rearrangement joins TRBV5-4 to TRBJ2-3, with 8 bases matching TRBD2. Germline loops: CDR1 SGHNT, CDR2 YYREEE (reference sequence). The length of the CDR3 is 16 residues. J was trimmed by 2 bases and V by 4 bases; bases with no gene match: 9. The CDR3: CASSLGLAEVTDTQYF. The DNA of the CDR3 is TGTGCCAGCAGCCTCGGACTAGCTGAAGTCACAGATACGCAGTATTTT.

The CDR3 protein is CASRLRGGTTNTEAFF. The CDR3 DNA reads TGTGCCAGCAGATTACGAGGAGGGACAACGAACACTGAAGCTTTCTTT. The V call is TRBV6-9, the J call TRBJ1-1, with a possible D match to TRBD1 (6 bases). CDR1 MNHGY and CDR2 SVAAGI come from the germline V gene. Trimming removed 6 bases from V and 1 base from J, with 18 bases in between. CDR3 size: 16 residues.